The TCR beta chain described here comes from a study of blood T cell repertoires in COVID-19. Study summary: Both acute and convalescent COVID-19 samples were obtained from the United States, Italy and Spain. T cells, B-cell-depleted T cells, or PBMCs supplied cDNA or gDNA.

This table comes from immunoSEQ multiplex PCR, and its TCRdb copy is limited to in-frame clones, with some not included. The sample includes 150,000 to 200,000 clones, over 75% seen only once; the top ten take roughly 2.5%. The source of this sequence is a man in his forties with active or convalescent COVID-19. Specimen: peripheral blood.

CDR3 bases: TGTGCCAGCGGAGACAGGAACTATGGCTACACCTTC. Amino acid sequence: CASGDRNYGYTF. The chain employs TRBV5-6 and TRBJ1-2, with a possible D match to TRBD1 (6 bases). Germline lookup yields CDR1 SGHDT and CDR2 YYEEEE. This CDR3 has 12 residues. The V gene lost 7 bases and the J gene lost 2 bases, with 9 bases spanning the gap.